This TCR beta chain originates from a study of long-term antiretroviral therapy in people with HIV. General observations from the study: ART-treated samples gained diversity yet remained below transplant donor controls.

A remark on this clone: Its specificity is unknown.

This CDR3 is built from 15 residues. Germline CDR1 SGHRS, CDR2 YFSETQ. The ends lost 0 bases at V and 5 bases at J; junction bases unmatched: 3. At the survey level, the v3.0 immunoSEQ assay was run. Produced via immunoSEQ multiplex PCR; TCRdb's table is partial and in-frame only. The sample shows tens of thousands of clones, 78% of them seen only once. The chain uses TRBV5-1 and TRBJ2-3, with TRBD2 matching 10 bases. This TCR was recovered from a woman aged 50 to 65 with HIV. This specimen was unsorted PBMCs, taken 3.1 years after starting antiretroviral therapy. The DNA for the CDR3 is TGCGCCAGCAGCTTGGAACTAGCGGGGCGAGATACGCAGTATTTT. This encodes CASSLELAGRDTQYF.